The rows below give T cell receptor beta chains drawn from one sample of a study of patients and donors after allogeneic stem cell transplantation. From the RT-PCR reads, TCRdb called clonotypes with MiXCR, one entry per CDR3 protein. The sample contains about 76,000 distinct CDR3 sequences, about a quarter of which appear only once. Sequencing was carried out using blood, either unsorted or a sorted T cell fraction (not recorded which). The source of these receptors is a human donor who was either an allogeneic HSCT recipient or a stem cell or donor lymphocyte infusion donor (not recorded which). It is not recorded whose cells these are; they may come from a transplant donor. The CDR3 runs from the conserved cysteine through the conserved F or W. The D gene is left open where the match is weak. Size is omitted from some rows. Given values are once, few, many or a class for expanded clones.

TRBV15	-	TRBJ2-7	-	TGTGCCACCAGCAGAGAAAACAGCCCCTACGAGCAGTACTTC	CATSRENSPYEQYF
TRBV15	-	TRBJ2-3	-	TGTGCCACCAGCAGAGATCGGAGGGGGGCCGCAGATACGCAGTATTTT	CATSRDRRGAADTQYF
TRBV10-3	TRBD2	TRBJ2-1	-	TGTGCCATCAGAGGGACTAGCGGGGACCTCGGCGGCAATGAGCAGTTCTTC	CAIRGTSGDLGGNEQFF
TRBV7-6	-	TRBJ1-3	many	TGTGCCAGCAGCGAAGCGAGGTCGGCTGGAAACACCATATATTTT	CASSEARSAGNTIYF
TRBV12-3/TRBV12-4	-	TRBJ2-1	few	TGTGCCAGCAGTTTAGGGACCGCTCCCTACAATGAGCAGTTCTTC	CASSLGTAPYNEQFF
TRBV12-3/TRBV12-4	-	TRBJ1-2	many	TGTGCCAGCAGTCACCCCGTTGGAGGCTACACCTTC	CASSHPVGGYTF
TRBV6-5	-	TRBJ1-2	-	TGTGCCAGCAGTTATGGGGGCAACTATGGCTACACCTTC	CASSYGGNYGYTF
TRBV7-2	-	TRBJ2-6	few	TGTGCCAGCAGCTTAGATGGGGTTCTTAAGGCCAACGTCCTGACTTTC	CASSLDGVLKANVLTF
TRBV12-3/TRBV12-4	-	TRBJ1-1	few	TGTGCCAGCAACCTAGCGACAGGTTTTGGCACTGAAGCTTTCTTT	CASNLATGFGTEAFF
TRBV12-3/TRBV12-4	-	TRBJ2-7	-	TGTGCCAGCAGTTTCACAGGCGGTTCCTACGAGCAGTACTTC	CASSFTGGSYEQYF
TRBV19	TRBD1	TRBJ1-6	-	TGTGCCAGTAGTCCACTAACCGGGACAGGGCGTTCACCCCTCCACTTT	CASSPLTGTGRSPLHF
TRBV12-3/TRBV12-4	-	TRBJ1-5	few	TGTGCCAGCAGCCCCCGGGCAGGCCTTAATCAGCCCCAGCATTTT	CASSPRAGLNQPQHF
TRBV5-1	-	TRBJ1-1	few	TGCGCCAGCAGCTTGGATGGAAGCACTGAAGCTTTCTTT	CASSLDGSTEAFF
TRBV4-1	-	TRBJ1-1	few	TGCGCCAGCAGCCCCGCGGGACATTTGAACACTGAAGCTTTCTTT	CASSPAGHLNTEAFF
TRBV7-2	TRBD2	TRBJ2-3	many	TGTGCCAGCAGCTTGGGGCTAGCGGGACGGATTTTCACAGATACGCAGTATTTT	CASSLGLAGRIFTDTQYF
TRBV19	-	TRBJ1-6	-	TGTGCCAGTAGTATGAGGGGATCACCCCTCCACTTT	CASSMRGSPLHF
TRBV6-5	TRBD1	TRBJ1-2	many	TGTGCCAGCACCGACTGGGGACAGGGGGTCTATGGCTACACCTTC	CASTDWGQGVYGYTF
TRBV7-7	TRBD2	TRBJ2-3	-	TGTGCTAGCAGCTTTGCTAGCGGGATTGGGACAGATACGCAGTATTTT	CASSFASGIGTDTQYF
TRBV5-1	TRBD2	TRBJ2-5	-	TGCGCCAGCAGCCTAGGAGCTAGCGGGATCGATGAGACCCAGTACTTC	CASSLGASGIDETQYF
TRBV20-1	TRBD1	TRBJ1-2	few	TGCAGTGCTAGAGATAGGGACAGAAACTATGGCTACACCTTC	CSARDRDRNYGYTF
TRBV6-2/TRBV6-3	-	TRBJ1-5	-	TGTGCCAGCAGTTACGCTTGGGTCTTCCAGCCCCAGCATTTT	CASSYAWVFQPQHF
TRBV20-1	TRBD2	TRBJ2-1	-	TGCAGCGTATTCCGGATGGGACTAGCCTATGAGCAGTTGTTC	CSVFRMGLAYEQLF
TRBV20-1	-	TRBJ2-3	-	TGCAGTGCTTTGGACCGAGGGTCCACAGATACGCAGTATTTT	CSALDRGSTDTQYF
TRBV7-2	TRBD1	TRBJ1-1	-	TGTGCCAGCAGCCCAGACAGGGGGCTGATCACTGAAGCTTTCTTT	CASSPDRGLITEAFF
TRBV6-5	-	TRBJ1-3	-	TGTGCCAGCACTGGGCCTTTGAGTGGAAACACCATATATTTT	CASTGPLSGNTIYF
TRBV20-1	-	TRBJ1-4	-	TGCAGTGCTAGAGAAGGGACCTCAAAAGAAAAACTGTTTTTT	CSAREGTSKEKLFF
TRBV10-3	-	TRBJ1-3	-	TGTGCCATCAGTGGCACAGCTGGAAACACCATATATTTT	CAISGTAGNTIYF
TRBV27	TRBD2	TRBJ2-7	-	TGTGCCAGCAGTTCAACTAGCGGTTACGAGCAGTACTTC	CASSSTSGYEQYF
TRBV10-3	TRBD1	TRBJ1-6	few	TGTGCCATCAACAAAAACAGGGGTGATTCACCCCTCCACTTT	CAINKNRGDSPLHF
TRBV6-6	-	TRBJ1-6	-	TGTGCCAGCAGTTACCTGGCAGGAAGCTCCTATAATTCACCCCTCCACTTT	CASSYLAGSSYNSPLHF
TRBV6-2/TRBV6-3	-	TRBJ2-3	-	TGTGCCAGCAGTTACTCGGGTAGCGCCTGGGATACGCAGTATTTT	CASSYSGSAWDTQYF
TRBV19	TRBD1	TRBJ1-1	-	TGTGCCAGTACCAGGGAAGGGGGCTTTATTGGCACTGAAGCTTTCTTT	CASTREGGFIGTEAFF
TRBV6-5	-	TRBJ2-1	-	TGTGCCAGCAGTTACTCGGGAGTCGGGAGCTCCTACAATGAGCAGTTCTTC	CASSYSGVGSSYNEQFF
TRBV5-1	-	TRBJ2-1	-	TGCGCCAGCAGCATCTTCTGGGGCCCCAACAATGAGCAGTTCTTC	CASSIFWGPNNEQFF
TRBV6-5	TRBD2	TRBJ2-2	-	TGTGCCAGCAGTTACTCGGAAGGACTAGCGGGAGTCGGGGAGCTGTTTTTT	CASSYSEGLAGVGELFF
TRBV5-1	TRBD1	TRBJ1-2	many	TGCGCCAGCAGCCCGGGACAGGGCAGGAACTATGGCTACACCTTC	CASSPGQGRNYGYTF
TRBV29-1	TRBD2	TRBJ2-1	few	TGCAGCGTTGAACGGCTAGCGGGCATTTACAATGAGCAGTTCTTC	CSVERLAGIYNEQFF
TRBV29-1	TRBD1	TRBJ2-5	-	TGCAGCGCCCTAACTTGGACAGGGGGGCAAGAGACCCAGTACTTC	CSALTWTGGQETQYF
TRBV29-1	TRBD2	TRBJ2-3	few	TGCAGCGTTGAGAGGCTAGCGGGAAGCACAGATACGCAGTATTTT	CSVERLAGSTDTQYF
TRBV27	TRBD1	TRBJ2-1	-	TGTGCCAGCAGCTTAGGTGGACGGGACAGGACCTATGAGCAGTTCTTC	CASSLGGRDRTYEQFF
TRBV12-3/TRBV12-4	TRBD1	TRBJ2-3	-	TGTGCCAGCAGTCCAGGTACAGGGGGCACAGATACGCAGTATTTT	CASSPGTGGTDTQYF
TRBV5-1	-	TRBJ2-1	-	TGCGCCAGCAGCCCTATGGGGTGGAGGCCGTACAGTGAGCAGTTCTTC	CASSPMGWRPYSEQFF
TRBV12-3/TRBV12-4	-	TRBJ1-2	few	TGTGCCAGCAGCCCGGACAGATTGGCTATGGGCTACACCTTC	CASSPDRLAMGYTF
TRBV5-1	-	TRBJ2-2	few	TGCGCCAGCAGCTGGGCCGGGGAGCTGTTTTTT	CASSWAGELFF
TRBV7-6	-	TRBJ2-3	few	TGTGCCAGCAGCTTAATGACCACAGATACGCAGTATTTT	CASSLMTTDTQYF